Given below is one T cell receptor beta chain in context. Its antigen is currently unknown. These data belong to a study of shared clonotypes between healthy human individuals. Findings and caveats of the study: Four donors shared about 4.8% of their naive CD4 clonotypes. A generally larger estimated richness was seen in naive subsets than in memory subsets.

CDR1 and CDR2 from the germline V gene are MNHEY and SVGAGI. This CDR3 contains 12 residues. The V gene lost 5 bases and the J gene lost 11 bases, with 12 bases spanning the gap. The data were produced by immunoSEQ multiplex PCR, yet TCRdb's version contains in-frame clones alone and is incomplete. The data hold roughly 2,300,000 clones, with 80% to 95% observed a single time. This sequence originates from a man between 18 and 35 years old in good health. Some clones in this sample may be carry-over from other donors' samples. The chain employs TRBV6-5 and TRBJ1-4; maybe TRBD1 (5 bases). The sample taken for sequencing was naive CD4+ T cells from PBMCs. Subset here: CD45RA+ positively selected. The CDR3 region is CASSAGFGKLFF. The CDR3 nucleotides are TGTGCCAGCAGTGCAGGGTTCGGGAAACTGTTTTTT.